These 22 T cell receptor beta chains were all obtained from the same sample, sequenced in a study of cytomegalovirus exposure and HLA in healthy donors. The PCR ran on 60 Vbeta and 13 Jbeta primers. This table comes from immunoSEQ multiplex PCR, and its TCRdb copy is limited to in-frame clones, with some not included. The sample includes some 180,000 clones, over 75% of them seen just once. Specimen: PBMCs. The origin of the receptors is a woman aged 25 to 39 in good health and CMV-seronegative.

The chain uses TRBV6-1 and TRBJ2-3, with D possibly matching TRBD1 (6 bases). V was pared by 0 bases and J by 3 bases, with 16 bases between. Germline loops: CDR1 MNHNS, CDR2 SASEGT. The CDR3 runs 17 residues. CDR3 sequence (DNA): TGTGCCAGCAGTGAAGCGTCCTACAGGGTCGGGACAGATACGCAGTATTTT. It translates to CASSEASYRVGTDTQYF.

The chain uses TRBV7-9 and TRBJ2-7; maybe TRBD2 (6 bases). CDR1 and CDR2 (germline): SEHNR, FQNEAQ (reference sequence). CDR3 length: 13 residues. The germline V and J ends were trimmed by 6 bases and 6 bases, with 15 bases remaining between them. The CDR3: CASSFTQGGEQYF. The CDR3 DNA sequence: TGTGCCAGCAGTTTCACGCAGGGAGGCGAGCAGTACTTC.

CDR3 in amino acids: CASSSRSGDYGYTF. CDR3 sequence (DNA): TGCGCCAGCAGCTCTCGTTCGGGGGATTATGGCTACACCTTC. The chain joins TRBV5-1 to TRBJ1-2, with D possibly matching TRBD1 (5 bases). The CDR3 is 14 amino acids. Germline V gene lookup returns CDR1 SGHRS and CDR2 YFSETQ. V lost 3 bases to trimming and J lost 5 bases, with 14 bases between them.

This rearrangement joins TRBV6-1 to TRBJ2-7; no reliable D call. V lost 6 bases and J lost 9, with 15 bases in between. Germline CDR1 and CDR2: MNHNS and SASEGT. CDR3 length: 12 amino acids. CDR3: CASSIGSVGQYF. The CDR3 nucleotides read TGTGCCAGCAGCATCGGGTCCGTCGGGCAGTACTTC.

This chain joins TRBV9 and TRBJ2-5; 10 bases map to TRBD2. The CDR3 sequence is 16 residues long. The trim removed 3 bases at V and 2 bases at J, leaving 7 bases unmatched. The germline V gene encodes CDR1 SGDLS and CDR2 YYNGEE. The CDR3 region is CASSAGSGRDQETQYF. The CDR3 DNA reads as TGTGCCAGCAGCGCCGGAAGCGGGAGGGATCAAGAGACCCAGTACTTC.

CDR3 coding DNA: TGTGCCAGTAGTAGGGCAGTACAGGGGTACCAAGAGACCCAGTACTTC. Its protein is CASSRAVQGYQETQYF. V usage is TRBV19 and J usage is TRBJ2-5; 7 bases align to TRBD1. V was pared by 4 bases and J by 0 bases, with 8 bases of the junction left unmatched. The length of the CDR3 is 16 residues. Per the germline V gene, CDR1 is LNHDA and CDR2 is SQIVND (reference sequence).

Turning to this clone: Compared with germline, one end of the junction differs, possibly owing to a read error. The rearrangement links TRBV12-5 to TRBJ2-5; 8 bases line up with TRBD2. CDR3 size: 11 residues. Germline CDR1 reads LGHNT; CDR2 reads FRNRAP. CDR3 DNA sequence: TGTGCTAGTGGTTTGGTCGCGGGACTAGACTTC. Protein product: CASGLVAGLDF.

The gene calls are TRBV30 and TRBJ1-5; 9 bases agree with TRBD1. The CDR3 runs to 14 residues. The ends lost 3 bases at V and 6 bases at J; junction bases unmatched: 6. The germline V gene has CDR1 GTSNPN and CDR2 SVGIG (reference sequence). Written as DNA, the CDR3 is TGTGCCTGGAGCCGGGACAGGGTGGCTCAGCCCCAGCATTTT. Translating it yields CAWSRDRVAQPQHF.

V and J are TRBV27 and TRBJ1-1, with TRBD1 matching 7 bases. The germline V gene has CDR1 MNHEY and CDR2 SMNVEV (reference sequence). The CDR3 runs 15 residues. The trim removed 5 bases at V and 2 bases at J, leaving 8 bases unmatched. For the CDR3, the DNA is TGTGCCAGCAGTCTCCGGACAGGTAGCAACACTGAAGCTTTCTTT. It translates to CASSLRTGSNTEAFF.

The V gene is TRBV7-9, the J gene TRBJ2-2; D gene unclear. V was pared by 2 bases and J by 4 bases, with 5 bases between. Germline values: CDR1 SEHNR, CDR2 FQNEAQ (reference sequence). This CDR3 region has 13 residues. The CDR3 bases are TGTGCCAGCAGCTTAACGGGCACCGGGGAGCTGTTTTTT. Its translation: CASSLTGTGELFF.

This sequence joins TRBV5-5 and TRBJ2-4; TRBD2 matches at 10 bases. CDR3 length equals 15 residues. J gave up 3 bases and V 3 bases, and 3 bases lay outside the gene matches. Germline CDR1 SGHKS, CDR2 YYEKEE (reference sequence). The CDR3 coding sequence is TGTGCCAGCAGCTGGACTAGCGGTGACAAAAACATTCAGTACTTC. This sequence encodes CASSWTSGDKNIQYF.

The rearrangement uses TRBV19 and TRBJ1-1, with D maybe TRBD1 (6 bases). Germline CDR1 reads LNHDA; CDR2 reads SQIVND (reference sequence). This CDR3 region has 13 residues. V dropped 4 bases and J dropped 6 bases, with 12 bases sitting between them. The CDR3 nucleotides are TGTGCCAGTAGTAAGACAGGTCTGGCTGAAGCTTTCTTT. This codes for CASSKTGLAEAFF.

This clone showed up just a few times. The V and J genes are TRBV19 and TRBJ2-1, with 12 positions matching TRBD1. CDR1 and CDR2 (germline): LNHDA, SQIVND (reference sequence). V shed 5 bases, J shed 9 bases, and the junction held 11 bases outside the gene matches. The CDR3 contains 16 residues. The chain's CDR3 is CASSEGDRGRTAEQFF. The CDR3 DNA is TGTGCCAGTAGTGAGGGGGACAGGGGGCGAACGGCTGAGCAGTTCTTC.

A few counts support this clone. The chain has TRBV5-6 and TRBJ1-1; D is undetermined. Germline CDR1 is SGHDT and CDR2 is YYEEEE. This CDR3 contains 12 residues. The V gene lost 7 bases and the J gene lost 2 bases, with 9 bases spanning the gap. CDR3 nucleotide sequence: TGTGCCAGCGGCAATCCTAACACTGAAGCTTTCTTT. Translation: CASGNPNTEAFF.

This chain connects TRBV7-2 to TRBJ1-2; 7 bases are shared with TRBD1. Losses at the gene ends were 4 bases for V and 0 bases for J; bases not matched to a gene: 8. The CDR3 totals 16 residues. Germline V gene lookup returns CDR1 SGHTA and CDR2 FQGNSA. The CDR3 DNA reads TGTGCCAGCAGCTCCCGACAGGGAACAGCTAACTATGGCTACACCTTC. This encodes CASSSRQGTANYGYTF.

The chain joins TRBV28 to TRBJ2-2, with D hard to call. Germline V gives CDR1 MDHEN, CDR2 SYDVKM. The V and J ends lost 8 bases and 5 bases respectively, with 15 bases between them. The CDR3 covers 14 residues. The CDR3 region has the DNA TGTGCCAGCGGTAACACCCCCGGGACCGGGGAGCTGTTTTTT. Translating it yields CASGNTPGTGELFF.

The chain is built from TRBV29-1 and TRBJ2-5; tentative D call: TRBD2 (5 bases). Trimming removed 7 bases from V and 4 bases from J, with 13 bases in between. The germline gives CDR1 SQVTM, CDR2 ANQGSEA. The CDR3 runs to 12 residues. The CDR3 nucleotides read TGCAGCGGTGGACTCCACGGAGAGACCCAGTACTTC. Translating gives CSGGLHGETQYF.

The chain recombines TRBV4-1 with TRBJ2-1; 7 nucleotides agree with TRBD2. This CDR3 contains 19 residues. V was clipped by 0 bases and J by 4 bases; unmatched bases: 15. Looked up from germline, CDR1 is MGHRA and CDR2 is YSYEKL. The CDR3 DNA is TGCGCCAGCAGCCAAGAGGGTGGGCCCGGGGCGGGAGATTACAATGAGCAGTTCTTC. Amino acids: CASSQEGGPGAGDYNEQFF.

This chain links TRBV28 with TRBJ2-2; the D is unclear. CDR3 length equals 13 residues. V dropped 2 bases and J dropped 3 bases, with 4 bases sitting between them. CDR1 is MDHEN, CDR2 SYDVKM, per germline. In DNA form, the CDR3 reads TGTGCCAGCAGTTTAGGGCACACCGGGGAGCTGTTTTTT. Translating gives CASSLGHTGELFF. The full variable domain, with the rest looked up from reference TRBV28 and TRBJ2-2, is DVKVTQSSRYLVKRTGEKVFLECVQDMDHENMFWYRQDPGLGLRLIYFSYDVKMKEKGDIPEGYSVSREKKERFSLILESASTNQTSMYLCASSLGHTGELFFGEGSRLTVL.

V gene TRBV5-8 combines with J gene TRBJ2-3; 12 positions match TRBD2. The CDR3 length is 15 residues. Germline assignment: CDR1 SGHTS and CDR2 YDEGEE. The V gene end was trimmed by 2 bases and the J gene end by 7 bases; junction bases not matched to a gene: 5. CDR3 loop: CASSLGLAGPHTQYF. The CDR3 DNA reads as TGTGCCAGCAGCTTAGGACTAGCGGGGCCTCATACGCAGTATTTT.

The chain joins TRBV5-1 to TRBJ2-5, with D maybe TRBD2 (5 bases). The DNA end is a closer match to TRBJ2-7, so the J assignment may be wrong. The CDR3 extends over 16 amino acids. Germline values: CDR1 SGHRS, CDR2 YFSETQ. This CDR3 reads CASSLVGGRGSYEQYF. CDR3 DNA: TGCGCCAGCAGCTTGGTAGGAGGCCGTGGTTCCTACGAGCAGTACTTC.

The gene calls are TRBV14 and TRBJ2-7, with D maybe TRBD2 (5 bases). From germline, CDR1 is SGHDN and CDR2 FVKESK. The V and J ends lost 8 bases and 1 base respectively, with 9 bases between them. CDR3 length equals 12 residues. The CDR3 nucleotides are TGTGCCAGCGGGAGAAGTTCCTACGAGCAGTACTTC. Its translation: CASGRSSYEQYF. Together with reference TRBV14 and TRBJ2-7, the CDR3 gives the full variable domain: EAGVTQFPSHSVIEKGQTVTLRCDPISGHDNLYWYRRVMGKEIKFLLHFVKESKQDESGMPNNRFLAERTGGTYSTLKVQPAELEDSGVYFCASGRSSYEQYFGPGTRLTVT.